This T cell receptor (beta chain) originates from a study of early T cells in non-severe SARS-CoV-2 infection. Study summary: The chains were unpaired, and the sequenced material was bulk RNA from unsorted whole blood. Whole-study findings and limits: In VDJdb matching, anti-spike CD8 responses were favored while private and CD4 specificities went missing.

Each single cDNA molecule received a unique molecular identifier. A single record per CDR3 protein comes from TCRdb applying MiXCR to the 5' RACE reads. The sample lists some 28,000 distinct CDR3 sequences, around 6% seen once, with about 24% in the top ten. This clonotype has at least ten counts. Its target is not known. Per the germline V gene, CDR1 is SGDLS and CDR2 is YYNGEE. This CDR3 has 15 amino acids. V lost 0 bases and J 6 bases, leaving 14 bases between the germline ends. Input material: whole blood. The V call is TRBV9, the J call TRBJ2-3; no clear D. This receptor was taken from an adult who was a healthcare worker with PCR-confirmed SARS-CoV-2 infection or an uninfected control (not recorded which). The CDR3 DNA sequence: TGTGCCAGCAGCGTAGACCAGCGCGTGTTTGATACGCAGTATTTT. Amino acid sequence: CASSVDQRVFDTQYF.